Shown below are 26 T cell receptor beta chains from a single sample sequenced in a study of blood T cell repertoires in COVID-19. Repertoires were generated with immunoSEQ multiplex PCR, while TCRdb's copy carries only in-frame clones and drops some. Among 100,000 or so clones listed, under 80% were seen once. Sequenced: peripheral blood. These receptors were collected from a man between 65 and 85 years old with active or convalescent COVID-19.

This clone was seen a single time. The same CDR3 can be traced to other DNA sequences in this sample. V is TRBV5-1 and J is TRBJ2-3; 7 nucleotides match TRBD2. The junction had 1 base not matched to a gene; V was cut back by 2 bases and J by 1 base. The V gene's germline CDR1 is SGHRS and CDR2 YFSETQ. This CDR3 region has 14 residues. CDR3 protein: CASSFTSGTDTQYF. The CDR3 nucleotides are TGCGCCAGCAGCTTCACTAGCGGCACAGATACGCAGTATTTT. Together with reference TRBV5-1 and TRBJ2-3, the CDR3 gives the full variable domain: KAGVTQTPRYLIKTRGQQVTLSCSPISGHRSVSWYQQTPGQGLQFLFEYFSETQRNKGNFPGRFSGRQFSNSRSEMNVSTLELGDSALYLCASSFTSGTDTQYFGPGTRLTVL.

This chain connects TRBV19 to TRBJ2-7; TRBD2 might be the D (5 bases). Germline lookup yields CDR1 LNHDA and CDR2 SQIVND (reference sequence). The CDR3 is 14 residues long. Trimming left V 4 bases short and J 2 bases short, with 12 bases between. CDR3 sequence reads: CASSTRPGAYEQYF. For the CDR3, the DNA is TGTGCCAGTAGTACCCGACCCGGGGCCTACGAGCAGTACTTC.

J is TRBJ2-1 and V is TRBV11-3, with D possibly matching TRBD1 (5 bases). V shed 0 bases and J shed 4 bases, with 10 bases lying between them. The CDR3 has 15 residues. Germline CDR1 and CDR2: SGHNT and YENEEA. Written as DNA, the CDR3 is TGTGCCAGCAGCTTAGAGGGGCCGCTTTACAATGAGCAGTTCTTC. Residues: CASSLEGPLYNEQFF.

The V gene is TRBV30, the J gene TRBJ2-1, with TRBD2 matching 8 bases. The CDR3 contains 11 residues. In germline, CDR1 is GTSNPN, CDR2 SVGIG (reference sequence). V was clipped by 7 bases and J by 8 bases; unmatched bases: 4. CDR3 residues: CASLAGHEQFF. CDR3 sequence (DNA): TGTGCCTCGCTAGCGGGCCATGAGCAGTTCTTC.

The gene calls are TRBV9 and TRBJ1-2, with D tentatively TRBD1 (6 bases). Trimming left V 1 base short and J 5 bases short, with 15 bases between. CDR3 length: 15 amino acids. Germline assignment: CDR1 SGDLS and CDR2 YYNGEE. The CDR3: CASSVLSQGSYGYTF. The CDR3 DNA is TGTGCCAGCAGCGTACTTTCTCAGGGGTCTTATGGCTACACCTTC.

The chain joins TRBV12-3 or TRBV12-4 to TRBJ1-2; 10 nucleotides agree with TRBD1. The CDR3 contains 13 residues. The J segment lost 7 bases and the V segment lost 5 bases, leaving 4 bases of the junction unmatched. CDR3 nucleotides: TGTGCCAGCAGTCGCGGGACAGGGGCTGGCTACACCTTC. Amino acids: CASSRGTGAGYTF.

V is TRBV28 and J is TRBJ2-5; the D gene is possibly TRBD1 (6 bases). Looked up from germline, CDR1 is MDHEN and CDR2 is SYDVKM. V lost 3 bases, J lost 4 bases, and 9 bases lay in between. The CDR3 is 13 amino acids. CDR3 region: CASSFRGTETQYF. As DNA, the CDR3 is TGTGCCAGCAGTTTTAGGGGGACAGAGACCCAGTACTTC.

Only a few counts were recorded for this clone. CDR3: CASTPSASGGPEQFF. The CDR3 DNA reads TGTGCCAGCACCCCCTCGGCTAGCGGGGGACCTGAGCAGTTCTTC. V usage is TRBV6-5 and J usage is TRBJ2-1; 10 nucleotides match TRBD2. Germline V gene lookup returns CDR1 MNHEY and CDR2 SVGAGI. The ends lost 7 bases at V and 9 bases at J; junction bases unmatched: 12. The CDR3 has 15 residues.

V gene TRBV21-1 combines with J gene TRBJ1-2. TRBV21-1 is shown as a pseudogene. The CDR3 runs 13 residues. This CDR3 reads CASSTPGSYGYTF. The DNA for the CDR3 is TGTGCCAGCAGCACTCCCGGGTCCTATGGCTACACCTTC.

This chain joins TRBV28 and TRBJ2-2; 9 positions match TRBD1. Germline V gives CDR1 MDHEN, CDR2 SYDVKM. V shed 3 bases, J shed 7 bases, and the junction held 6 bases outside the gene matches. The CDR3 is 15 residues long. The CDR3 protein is CASSLWDRESGELFF. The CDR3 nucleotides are TGTGCCAGCAGTTTGTGGGACAGGGAGAGCGGGGAGCTGTTTTTT. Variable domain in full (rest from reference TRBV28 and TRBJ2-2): DVKVTQSSRYLVKRTGEKVFLECVQDMDHENMFWYRQDPGLGLRLIYFSYDVKMKEKGDIPEGYSVSREKKERFSLILESASTNQTSMYLCASSLWDRESGELFFGEGSRLTVL.

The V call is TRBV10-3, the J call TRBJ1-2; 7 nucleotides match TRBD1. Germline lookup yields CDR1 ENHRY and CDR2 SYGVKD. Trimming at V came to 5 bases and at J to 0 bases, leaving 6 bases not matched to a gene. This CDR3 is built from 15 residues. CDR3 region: CAISTTGAANYGYTF. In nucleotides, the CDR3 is TGTGCCATCAGTACCACAGGGGCTGCTAACTATGGCTACACCTTC.

The CDR3 DNA reads TGTGCCAGCAGTTACGGCGGCGTGAACACTGAAGCTTTCTTT. Residues: CASSYGGVNTEAFF. This chain joins TRBV6-5 and TRBJ1-1; no reliable D call. Germline V CDR1 and CDR2: MNHEY, SVGAGI. This CDR3 region has 14 residues. With 2 bases removed from V and 0 bases from J, the gap between germline ends came to 7 bases.

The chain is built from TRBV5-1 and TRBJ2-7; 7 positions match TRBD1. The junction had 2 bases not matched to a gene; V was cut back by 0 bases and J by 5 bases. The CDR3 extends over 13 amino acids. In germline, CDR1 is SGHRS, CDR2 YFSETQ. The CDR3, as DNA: TGCGCCAGCAGCTTGGGACAGGGTAACGAGCAGTACTTC. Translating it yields CASSLGQGNEQYF.

CDR3 in amino acids: CASSPLAGPYSYNEQFF. Written as DNA, the CDR3 is TGCGCCAGCAGCCCCCTAGCGGGACCCTACTCCTACAATGAGCAGTTCTTC. This sequence joins TRBV5-1 and TRBJ2-1; TRBD2 matches at 9 bases. CDR3 length equals 17 residues. V was pared by 4 bases and J by 0 bases, with 8 bases of the junction left unmatched. Germline-derived CDR1 and CDR2 are SGHRS and YFSETQ.

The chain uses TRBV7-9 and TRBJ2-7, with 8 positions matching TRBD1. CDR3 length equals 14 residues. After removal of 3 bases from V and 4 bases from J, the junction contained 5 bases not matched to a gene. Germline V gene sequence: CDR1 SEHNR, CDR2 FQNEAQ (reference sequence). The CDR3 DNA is TGTGCCAGCAGCTTTGATGACAGGGGTTACGAGCAGTACTTC. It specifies CASSFDDRGYEQYF.

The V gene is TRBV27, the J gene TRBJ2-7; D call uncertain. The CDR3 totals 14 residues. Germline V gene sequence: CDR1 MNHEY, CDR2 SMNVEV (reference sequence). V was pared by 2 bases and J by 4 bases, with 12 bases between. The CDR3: CASSLAVRVYEQYF. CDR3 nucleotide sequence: TGTGCCAGCAGTTTAGCAGTTCGGGTTTACGAGCAGTACTTC.

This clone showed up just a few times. CDR3 nucleotide sequence: TGCGCCAGCAGCTCCGGACAGGGGGAAGGTTCACCCCTCCACTTT. Its protein product is CASSSGQGEGSPLHF. This chain joins TRBV5-1 and TRBJ1-6; 10 bases match TRBD1. The germline V gene encodes CDR1 SGHRS and CDR2 YFSETQ. With 3 bases clipped from V and 9 bases from J, the junction kept 6 bases outside the gene matches. CDR3 length: 15 amino acids.

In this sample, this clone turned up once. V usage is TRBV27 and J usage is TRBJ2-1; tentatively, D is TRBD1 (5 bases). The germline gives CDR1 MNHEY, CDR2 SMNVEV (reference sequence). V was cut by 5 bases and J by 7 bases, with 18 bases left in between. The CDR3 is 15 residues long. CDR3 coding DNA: TGTGCCAGCAGTCCGACAGCGCCCTCCGGGAATGAGCAGTTCTTC. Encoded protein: CASSPTAPSGNEQFF.

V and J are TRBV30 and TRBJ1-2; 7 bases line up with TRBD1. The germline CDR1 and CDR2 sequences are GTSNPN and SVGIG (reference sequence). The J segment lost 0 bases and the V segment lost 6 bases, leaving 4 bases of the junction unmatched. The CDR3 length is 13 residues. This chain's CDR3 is CACQDRSNYGYTF. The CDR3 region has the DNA TGTGCCTGCCAGGACAGGTCTAACTATGGCTACACCTTC.

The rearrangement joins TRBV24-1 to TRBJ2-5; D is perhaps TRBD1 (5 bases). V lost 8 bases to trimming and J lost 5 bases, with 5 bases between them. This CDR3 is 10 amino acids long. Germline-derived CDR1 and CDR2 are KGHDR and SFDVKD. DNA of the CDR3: TGTGCCACCAAGGGGGAGACCCAGTACTTC. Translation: CATKGETQYF.

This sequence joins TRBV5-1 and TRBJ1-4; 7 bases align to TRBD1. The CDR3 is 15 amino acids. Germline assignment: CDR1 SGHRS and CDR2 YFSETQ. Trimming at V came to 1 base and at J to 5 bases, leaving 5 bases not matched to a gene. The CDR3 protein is CASSLPGGGNEKLFF. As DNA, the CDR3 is TGCGCCAGCAGCTTGCCAGGAGGGGGCAATGAAAAACTGTTTTTT.

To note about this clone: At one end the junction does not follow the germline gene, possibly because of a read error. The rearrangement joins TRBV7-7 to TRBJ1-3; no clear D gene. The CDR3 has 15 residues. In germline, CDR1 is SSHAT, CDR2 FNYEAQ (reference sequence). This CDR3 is CASSLDLGSGNTIYF. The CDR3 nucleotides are TGTGCTAGCAGCTTGGATCTCGGGTCTGGAAACACCATATATTTT.

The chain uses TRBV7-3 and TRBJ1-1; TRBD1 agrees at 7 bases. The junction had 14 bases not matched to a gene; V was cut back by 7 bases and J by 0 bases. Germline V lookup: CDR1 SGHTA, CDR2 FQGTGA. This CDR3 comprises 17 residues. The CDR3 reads CASTIKGETGMNTEAFF. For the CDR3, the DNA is TGTGCCAGCACCATCAAAGGGGAGACAGGGATGAACACTGAAGCTTTCTTT.

CDR3 amino acids: CASSLSSSQEQQYF. The DNA of the CDR3 is TGCGCCAGCAGCTTGTCTTCCAGCCAGGAACAGCAGTATTTT. The chain links TRBV5-1 to TRBJ2-3; D gene unclear. Trimming stripped 1 base from V and 11 bases from J, with 17 bases between. There are 14 residues in the CDR3. Germline lookup yields CDR1 SGHRS and CDR2 YFSETQ.

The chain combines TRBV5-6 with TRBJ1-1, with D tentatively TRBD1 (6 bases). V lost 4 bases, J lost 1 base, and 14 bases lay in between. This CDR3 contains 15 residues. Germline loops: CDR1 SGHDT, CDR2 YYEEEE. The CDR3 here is CASSPLTGRNTEAFF. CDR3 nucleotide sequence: TGTGCCAGCAGCCCGCTGACAGGCCGGAACACTGAAGCTTTCTTT.

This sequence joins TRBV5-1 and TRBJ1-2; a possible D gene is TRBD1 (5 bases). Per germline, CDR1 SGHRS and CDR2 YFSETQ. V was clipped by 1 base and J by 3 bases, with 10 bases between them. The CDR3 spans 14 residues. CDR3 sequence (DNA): TGCGCCAGCAGCTTGATACAGGCTGACTATGGCTACACCTTC. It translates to CASSLIQADYGYTF.